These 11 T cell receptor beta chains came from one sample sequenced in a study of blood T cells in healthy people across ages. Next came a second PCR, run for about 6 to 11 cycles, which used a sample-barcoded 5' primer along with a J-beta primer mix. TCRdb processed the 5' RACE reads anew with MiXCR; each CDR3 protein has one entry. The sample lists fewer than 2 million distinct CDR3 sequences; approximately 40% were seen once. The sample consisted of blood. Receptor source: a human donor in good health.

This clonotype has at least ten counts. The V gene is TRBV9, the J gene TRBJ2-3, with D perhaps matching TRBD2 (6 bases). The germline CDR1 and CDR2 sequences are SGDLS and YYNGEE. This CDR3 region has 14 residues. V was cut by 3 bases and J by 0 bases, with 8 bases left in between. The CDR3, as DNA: TGTGCCAGCAGCGCCGGGACTAGCACAGATACGCAGTATTTT. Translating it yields CASSAGTSTDTQYF.

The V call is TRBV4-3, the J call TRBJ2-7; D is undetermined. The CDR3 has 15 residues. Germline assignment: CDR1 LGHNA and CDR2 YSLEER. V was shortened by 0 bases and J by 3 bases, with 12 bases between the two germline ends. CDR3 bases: TGCGCCAGCAGCCAAGAGTCGTCCGGCTACTACGAGCAGTACTTC. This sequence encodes CASSQESSGYYEQYF.

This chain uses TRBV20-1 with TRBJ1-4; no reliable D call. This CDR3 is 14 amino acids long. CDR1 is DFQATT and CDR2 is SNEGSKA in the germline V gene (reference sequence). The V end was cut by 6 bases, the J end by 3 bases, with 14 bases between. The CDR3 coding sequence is TGCAGTGCACCGAATCCCAAAGCTAATGAAAAACTGTTTTTT. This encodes CSAPNPKANEKLFF.

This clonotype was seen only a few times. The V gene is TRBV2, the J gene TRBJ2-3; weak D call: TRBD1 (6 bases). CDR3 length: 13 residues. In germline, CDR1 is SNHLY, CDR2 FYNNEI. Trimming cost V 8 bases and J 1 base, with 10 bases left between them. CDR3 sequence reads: CASSGAGTDTQYF. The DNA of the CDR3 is TGTGCCAGCTCAGGGGCCGGCACAGATACGCAGTATTTT.

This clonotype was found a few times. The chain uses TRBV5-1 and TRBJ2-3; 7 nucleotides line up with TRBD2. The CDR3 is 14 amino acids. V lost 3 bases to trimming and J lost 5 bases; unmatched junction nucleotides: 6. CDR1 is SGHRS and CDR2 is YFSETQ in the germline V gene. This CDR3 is CASSWEGREDTQYF. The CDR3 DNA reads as TGCGCCAGCAGCTGGGAGGGGAGGGAAGATACGCAGTATTTT.

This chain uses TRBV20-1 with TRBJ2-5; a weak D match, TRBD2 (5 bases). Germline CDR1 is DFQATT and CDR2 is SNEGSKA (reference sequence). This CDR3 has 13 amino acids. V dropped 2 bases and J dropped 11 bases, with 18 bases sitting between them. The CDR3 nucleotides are TGCAGTGCTAGATGGCATTCATCGAGGGAGCAGTACTTC. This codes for CSARWHSSREQYF.

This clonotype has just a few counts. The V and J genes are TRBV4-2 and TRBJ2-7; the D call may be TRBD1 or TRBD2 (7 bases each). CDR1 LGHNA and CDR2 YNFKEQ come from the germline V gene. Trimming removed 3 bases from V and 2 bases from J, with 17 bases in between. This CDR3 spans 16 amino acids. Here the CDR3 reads CASSHARQGGAYEQYF. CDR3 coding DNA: TGTGCCAGCAGCCACGCTAGACAGGGAGGGGCCTACGAGCAGTACTTC.

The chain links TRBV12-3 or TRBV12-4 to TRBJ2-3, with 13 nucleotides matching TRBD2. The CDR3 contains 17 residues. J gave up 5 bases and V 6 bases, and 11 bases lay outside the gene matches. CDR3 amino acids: CASSFITSGGVEDTQYF. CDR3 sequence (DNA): TGTGCCAGCAGCTTCATTACTAGCGGGGGGGTGGAAGATACGCAGTATTTT.

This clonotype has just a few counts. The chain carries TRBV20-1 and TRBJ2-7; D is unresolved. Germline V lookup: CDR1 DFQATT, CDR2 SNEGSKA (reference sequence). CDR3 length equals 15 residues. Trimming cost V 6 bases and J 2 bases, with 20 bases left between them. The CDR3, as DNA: TGCAGTGCCGAGAGCGCTCATTACTCTACCTACGAGCAGTACTTC. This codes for CSAESAHYSTYEQYF.

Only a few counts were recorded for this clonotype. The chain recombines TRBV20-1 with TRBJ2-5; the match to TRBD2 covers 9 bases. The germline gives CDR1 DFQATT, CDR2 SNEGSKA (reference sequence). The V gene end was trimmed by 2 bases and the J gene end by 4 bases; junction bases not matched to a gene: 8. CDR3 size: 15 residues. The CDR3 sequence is CSARRPGLAGETQYF. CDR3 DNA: TGCAGTGCTAGACGACCGGGACTAGCAGGAGAGACCCAGTACTTC.

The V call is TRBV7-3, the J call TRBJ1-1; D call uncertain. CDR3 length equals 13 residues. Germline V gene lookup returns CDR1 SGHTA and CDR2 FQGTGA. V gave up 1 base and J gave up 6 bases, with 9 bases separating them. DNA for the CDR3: TGTGCCAGCAGCTTAAAGGCAGGATCTGAAGCTTTCTTT. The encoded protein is CASSLKAGSEAFF.